This is a list of T cell receptor beta chains from one sample in a study of blood T cell repertoires in COVID-19. Data came from immunoSEQ multiplex PCR; TCRdb stores just in-frame clones and leaves some out. The sample carries about 140,000 clones, nearly 85% recorded once. Sequenced sample: peripheral blood. The receptors were sampled from a human donor in a cohort sampled during active COVID-19. CDR3s include the opening cysteine and the closing phenylalanine or tryptophan. A D gene is named only where the DNA matches it firmly. Size is omitted from some rows. Given values are once, few, many or a class for expanded clones.

d_gene | abundance | j_gene | v_gene | CDR3nt | CDR3aa
TRBD1 | . | TRBJ2-7 | TRBV6-5 | TGTGCCAGCAGTCGCACCGGGACAGGGTACTACGAGCAGTACTTC | CASSRTGTGYYEQYF
. | . | TRBJ2-4 | TRBV3-1/TRBV3-2 | TGTGCCAGCAGCCAAGGTGGAGATGTAGCCAAAAACATTCAGTACTTC | CASSQGGDVAKNIQYF
TRBD2 | . | TRBJ2-7 | TRBV27 | TGTGCCAGCAGGGCCCGGGGGGTGGAAGAGCAGTACTTC | CASRARGVEEQYF
. | . | TRBJ1-4 | TRBV7-8 | TGTGCCAGCAGCCCTCTCAGGGGAAGTGAAAAACTGTTTTTT | CASSPLRGSEKLFF
. | . | TRBJ1-4 | TRBV11-2 | TGTGCCAGCAGCCCGGGAAGGGTTCCTAATGAAAAACTGTTTTTT | CASSPGRVPNEKLFF
TRBD1 | . | TRBJ1-6 | TRBV7-9 | TGTGCCAGCAGCTTATCTGGCCAGGGGGGTTCACCCCTCCACTTT | CASSLSGQGGSPLHF
TRBD2 | . | TRBJ2-3 | TRBV4-1 | TGCGCCAGCAGCCAAGACGGGGGGGCAGGTGATACGCAGTATTTT | CASSQDGGAGDTQYF
. | . | TRBJ1-6 | TRBV11-3 | TGTGCCAGCAGCTTAAAACAGGGCGTTTCACCCCTCCACTTT | CASSLKQGVSPLHF
. | . | TRBJ1-1 | TRBV6-2/TRBV6-3 | TGTGCCAGCAGTTACCGCCAGGGCTCTGAAGCTTTCTTT | CASSYRQGSEAFF
TRBD1 | . | TRBJ2-4 | TRBV27 | TGTGCCAGCAGTTCCCGTCTGACAGGGGCGCGGGACATTCAGTACTTC | CASSSRLTGARDIQYF
. | . | TRBJ1-1 | TRBV28 | TGTGCCAGCAGTTCCTCCTCCAGGGGCAGGGACACTGAAGCTTTCTTT | CASSSSSRGRDTEAFF
. | . | TRBJ2-3 | TRBV30 | TGTGCCTGGAGTGGGACCCGGGTAGGGGCGAAGGGGGATACGCAGTATTTT | CAWSGTRVGAKGDTQYF
. | . | TRBJ1-1 | TRBV27 | TGTGCCAGCAGTCTCCAGGGGAACACTGAAGCTTTCTTT | CASSLQGNTEAFF
. | . | TRBJ2-5 | TRBV3-1/TRBV3-2 | TGTGCCAGCAGCACCCGGACAGTCCAAGAGACCCAGTACTTC | CASSTRTVQETQYF
. | . | TRBJ1-3 | TRBV30 | TGTGCCTGGACAAGGGGGAGCTCTGGAAACACCATATATTTT | CAWTRGSSGNTIYF
. | . | TRBJ2-5 | TRBV7-2 | TGTGCCAGCAGTTGGAATACAGGGTATGGAGAGACCCAGTACTTC | CASSWNTGYGETQYF
. | . | TRBJ1-3 | TRBV9 | TGTGCCAGCAGCGTCACCTCCGGGCGGGGTGGCTCTGGAAACACCATATATTTT | CASSVTSGRGGSGNTIYF
. | few | TRBJ2-2 | TRBV11-3 | TGTGCCAGCACCATAATGCGGACCGGGGAGCTGTTTTTT | CASTIMRTGELFF
. | . | TRBJ2-1 | TRBV3-1/TRBV3-2 | TGTGCCAGCAGCCAAGATCGACTAGGGCACAATGAGCAGTTCTTC | CASSQDRLGHNEQFF
TRBD1 | . | TRBJ1-1 | TRBV19 | TGTGCCACCTCTTATCGGGAGGGGGCGACTTTCTTT | CATSYREGATFF